These T cell receptor beta chains were read from a single sample in a study of T cell changes during pregnancy in multiple sclerosis. Libraries were prepared by immunoSEQ multiplex PCR; TCRdb keeps only in-frame clonotypes and omits some of them. The repertoire consists of fewer than 80,000 clones, with about 90% occurring once and the leading ten covering approximately 0.97%. The material was peripheral blood, obtained in the first trimester of pregnancy. Receptor source: a female donor in good health, enrolled as a control in a pregnancy study. Each CDR3 is given with its conserved first and last residue. The D gene is left open where the match is weak. Not all rows give a size; the values are once, few, many and, for expanded clones, a class.

CDR3 DNA	CDR3 protein	V gene	clone size	J gene	D gene
TGTGCCAGCAGTCGCGGGGGGGCGTACCAAGAGACCCAGTACTTC	CASSRGGAYQETQYF	TRBV6-5	NA	TRBJ2-5	TRBD2
TGTGCCAGCAGTTACGCTCCTAGCGCCTACAATGAGCAGTTCTTC	CASSYAPSAYNEQFF	TRBV6-5	NA	TRBJ2-1	NA
TGCAGCGTTGCCTCGACAGGGGGAAATTCACCCCTCCACTTT	CSVASTGGNSPLHF	TRBV29-1	NA	TRBJ1-6	TRBD1
TGCGCCAGCAGGGAGGGACCGGTCTACGAGCAGTACTTC	CASREGPVYEQYF	TRBV5-1	NA	TRBJ2-7	NA
TGTGCCAGCGGGTACGGGGGGCAGATGGAGAAACTGTTTTTT	CASGYGGQMEKLFF	TRBV28	NA	TRBJ1-4	NA
TGTGCCATCAGTGAGTCGAGGGAGATCTGGCAGGGGCGCAAAGGAAACACCATATATTTT	CAISESREIWQGRKGNTIYF	TRBV10-3	NA	TRBJ1-3	NA
TGTGCCAGCAGTTGGGAGGAGAACGTCTATGGCTACACCTTC	CASSWEENVYGYTF	TRBV28	NA	TRBJ1-2	NA
TGTGCCAGCAGTGAAGAACAGCTAAACACCGGGGAGCTGTTTTTT	CASSEEQLNTGELFF	TRBV2	NA	TRBJ2-2	NA
TGTGCCAGCAGTTTCAGCCCGGGTCCGGGCTACACCTTC	CASSFSPGPGYTF	TRBV27	few	TRBJ1-2	NA
TGTGCCAGCAGCCTGAGTGAGGAGACCCAGTACTTC	CASSLSEETQYF	TRBV5-4	NA	TRBJ2-5	NA
TGTGCCAGCAGTCCGGGGACAGGGGACTATGGCTACACCTTC	CASSPGTGDYGYTF	TRBV27	NA	TRBJ1-2	TRBD1
TGTGCCAGCAGGATTATAGCGGGGGGGCCATCTTTCGGGCAGTTCTTC	CASRIIAGGPSFGQFF	TRBV27	once	TRBJ2-1	TRBD2
TGTGCCAGTAGGGTGACAGGGTCCCCCGGGGAGCTGTTTTTT	CASRVTGSPGELFF	TRBV19	once	TRBJ2-2	TRBD1
TGTGCCAGCAGCCCTTCGACAGGGGGGTGTCTGGGGCAGTACTTC	CASSPSTGGCLGQYF	TRBV21-1	NA	TRBJ2-7	NA
TGTGCCAGCAGCGTAAGACAGGGTGCAGCTTTCTTT	CASSVRQGAAFF	TRBV9	once	TRBJ1-1	TRBD1
TGTGCCAGCAGTCACTTCGGCAGGGGGCTTGACACTGAAGCTTTCTTT	CASSHFGRGLDTEAFF	TRBV28	NA	TRBJ1-1	TRBD1
TGTGCCAGCAGCTTGGGGGCTGGGGGGAACACTGAAGCTTTCTTT	CASSLGAGGNTEAFF	TRBV7-9	NA	TRBJ1-1	NA
TGTGCCAGCAGCCTCTCCCAGGGTGATGGCTACACCTTC	CASSLSQGDGYTF	TRBV6-1	NA	TRBJ1-2	NA
TGTGCCAGCAGCTACGGACAGGATCCTCCCCTCGAGCAGTACTTC	CASSYGQDPPLEQYF	TRBV7-8	few	TRBJ2-7	TRBD1
TGTGCCAGCAGCTTAAACAGCCAGCACGGGACAGTAGGCTATGGCTACACCTTC	CASSLNSQHGTVGYGYTF	TRBV7-2	few	TRBJ1-2	TRBD1
TGCGCCAGCAGCCACCTTATACCCGGGAGCGGGAGGACCTACGAGCAGTACTTC	CASSHLIPGSGRTYEQYF	TRBV4-3	NA	TRBJ2-7	TRBD2
TGTGCCAGCAGCTCGGACAGGGGAGGGTCCTACGAGCAGTACTTC	CASSSDRGGSYEQYF	TRBV5-4	NA	TRBJ2-7	TRBD1
TGTGCCAGCAGGGGACAGGGCTATAATTCACCCCTCCACTTT	CASRGQGYNSPLHF	TRBV6-5	once	TRBJ1-6	TRBD1
TGCGCCAGCAGCTTACAGGGGGCGGTCGGGATGAACACTGAAGCTTTCTTT	CASSLQGAVGMNTEAFF	TRBV5-1	NA	TRBJ1-1	TRBD1
TGTGCCTGGGAGAGAAACAGGGGCATCACAGATACGCAGTATTTT	CAWERNRGITDTQYF	TRBV30	NA	TRBJ2-3	TRBD1
TGTGCCAGCAGTACTCTCTACGAGCAGTACTTC	CASSTLYEQYF	TRBV28	NA	TRBJ2-7	NA
TGCGCCAGCAGCTTGATGGCGGGCTATAATTCACCCCTCCACTTT	CASSLMAGYNSPLHF	TRBV5-1	NA	TRBJ1-6	NA
TGCGCCAGCAGCCTCGGACAGCGGCGGGTGAACACTGAAGCTTTCTTT	CASSLGQRRVNTEAFF	TRBV5-1	NA	TRBJ1-1	NA
TGTGCCAGCAGACGACAGGGGGCGCTTAATTCACCCCTCCACTTT	CASRRQGALNSPLHF	TRBV28	NA	TRBJ1-6	TRBD1
TGTGCCAGCAACGGGATCGGGGGTTCACCCCTCCACTTT	CASNGIGGSPLHF	TRBV25-1	NA	TRBJ1-6	NA
TGTGCCAGCAGCTTACAGCAGGGGGTCTATGGCTACACCTTC	CASSLQQGVYGYTF	TRBV7-2	NA	TRBJ1-2	TRBD1
TGTGCCAGCGGATCCGCAGGGCAGGTACTCTACGAGCAGTACTTC	CASGSAGQVLYEQYF	TRBV28	NA	TRBJ2-7	NA
TGTGCCAGCAGAGGACTAGCGGGCGACAAAAACATTCAGTACTTC	CASRGLAGDKNIQYF	TRBV28	NA	TRBJ2-4	TRBD2
TGTGCCAGCAGTTTCACAGGGGTAAGCACTGAAGCTTTCTTT	CASSFTGVSTEAFF	TRBV27	NA	TRBJ1-1	TRBD1
TGTGCCAGCAGCTTAATCCCGACAGGGGGAAACTATGGCTACACCTTC	CASSLIPTGGNYGYTF	TRBV7-2	once	TRBJ1-2	TRBD1
TGTGCCAGCAGTGCTCTGGACAGGGGTTTTGGCTACACCTTC	CASSALDRGFGYTF	TRBV2	NA	TRBJ1-2	TRBD1
TGTGCCAGCAGCGAACATCCGGGACAGGGAAACATTCAGTACTTC	CASSEHPGQGNIQYF	TRBV11-2	NA	TRBJ2-4	TRBD1
TGTGCCAGCACTCGGAACACTGAAGCTTTCTTT	CASTRNTEAFF	TRBV6-5	NA	TRBJ1-1	NA
TGTGCCAGCAGCCGGGGACAGGGTTTGACTGAAGCTTTCTTT	CASSRGQGLTEAFF	TRBV11-3	NA	TRBJ1-1	TRBD1
TGTGCCAGCAGCCCCTCAGGGCCCTATGGCTACACCTTC	CASSPSGPYGYTF	TRBV6-5	NA	TRBJ1-2	NA
TGTGCCAGCTTATACAGGGGCCGCACGCAGTATTTT	CASLYRGRTQYF	TRBV5-6	NA	TRBJ2-3	TRBD1
TGTGCCAGCTCCGGCCTATCCAGGGAGAACACTGAAGCTTTCTTT	CASSGLSRENTEAFF	TRBV18	once	TRBJ1-1	NA
TGTGCCAGCTCCCAAGGCGGCAGGGTGAACACCGGGGAGCTGTTTTTT	CASSQGGRVNTGELFF	TRBV18	NA	TRBJ2-2	NA
TGCGCCAGCAGCTTGTTTCCAAACACTGAAGCTTTCTTT	CASSLFPNTEAFF	TRBV5-1	NA	TRBJ1-1	NA
TGTGCCAGCAGCTTGCCGACAGACCACTACGAGCAGTACTTC	CASSLPTDHYEQYF	TRBV7-9	NA	TRBJ2-7	NA
TGTGCCAGCAGTGGACAGGGCAAGCAGTACTTC	CASSGQGKQYF	TRBV25-1	NA	TRBJ2-7	TRBD1
TGTGCCAGCAGCAGGGACAATGAGCAGTTCTTC	CASSRDNEQFF	TRBV6-6	NA	TRBJ2-1	NA
TGTGCCAGCTCACCCGCGGGGCTGCGGGGAAACACCATATATTTT	CASSPAGLRGNTIYF	TRBV18	NA	TRBJ1-3	NA
TGCAGCGCCCACACCAGGGGGCGGGACACTGAAGCTTTCTTT	CSAHTRGRDTEAFF	TRBV29-1	NA	TRBJ1-1	TRBD1
TGTGCCAGCAGCCTAAGGGGGGGGAACACTGAAGCTTTCTTT	CASSLRGGNTEAFF	TRBV9	NA	TRBJ1-1	NA
TGTGCCAGCAGTGGGGACACAGGGTCCGGCTACACCTTC	CASSGDTGSGYTF	TRBV2	NA	TRBJ1-2	NA
TGTGCCAGCAGTTCAGACAGGGAAGCCAACGAGCAGTACTTC	CASSSDREANEQYF	TRBV6-5	NA	TRBJ2-7	TRBD1
TGTGCCAGCAGCCAACAGAGCGATCAGCCCCAGCATTTT	CASSQQSDQPQHF	TRBV4-2	NA	TRBJ1-5	NA
TGTGCTAGTGGTTTGAGGGGGGGGAATGAGCAGTTCTTC	CASGLRGGNEQFF	TRBV12-5	few	TRBJ2-1	NA
TGTGCCAGCAGGAAACAGGGGGCTTTGGCTGAAGCTTTCTTT	CASRKQGALAEAFF	TRBV2	few	TRBJ1-1	TRBD1
TGTGCCAGCAGCTACGGGAGAAGGTTCTACGAGCAGTACTTC	CASSYGRRFYEQYF	TRBV5-6	NA	TRBJ2-7	NA
TGTGCCTGGAGTGTAAATCGCCTCGGCTGGGGGCGAGGCTACACCTTC	CAWSVNRLGWGRGYTF	TRBV30	NA	TRBJ1-2	NA
TGTGCCAGCAGTGAAGGGCAGGGGATGGACGAGCAGTACTTC	CASSEGQGMDEQYF	TRBV6-1	once	TRBJ2-7	NA
TGTGCCAGCAGTCTTACGGGACTAGCCCCTCAGGATACGCAGTATTTT	CASSLTGLAPQDTQYF	TRBV28	NA	TRBJ2-3	TRBD2
TGTGCCAGCTCACCGGAGGGGAGACAAGAGACCCAGTACTTC	CASSPEGRQETQYF	TRBV18	NA	TRBJ2-5	NA